These 23 T cell receptor beta chains were all obtained from the same sample, sequenced in a study of memory CD4+ T cells and cytomegalovirus serostatus. Single viable CD3+CD4+CD8-CD45RO+ cells were sorted as the memory CD4+ T cells. Assay used: immunoSEQ multiplex PCR; TCRdb lists only in-frame clones, some missing. The sample has about 39,000 clones; 60% to 85% are singletons. The sample taken for sequencing was memory CD4+ T cells from blood. The receptors derive from an adult in good health and CMV-seronegative.

The sample holds one count of this clone. V usage is TRBV2 and J usage is TRBJ2-2; 14 nucleotides agree with TRBD2. This CDR3 is 15 amino acids long. Germline CDR1 reads SNHLY; CDR2 reads FYNNEI. The trim removed 7 bases at V and 7 bases at J, leaving 5 bases unmatched. In nucleotides, the CDR3 is TGTGCCAGCACCGGGACTAGCGGGGGAGGCGGGGAGCTGTTTTTT. Amino acid sequence: CASTGTSGGGGELFF.

This chain links TRBV5-1 with TRBJ1-5, with TRBD1 matching over 9 bases. CDR3 size: 15 residues. Germline CDR1 SGHRS, CDR2 YFSETQ. V lost 0 bases to trimming and J lost 4 bases; unmatched junction nucleotides: 2. The CDR3: CASSLGQGENQPQHF. Written as DNA, the CDR3 is TGCGCCAGCAGCTTGGGACAGGGGGAGAATCAGCCCCAGCATTTT.

In nucleotides, the CDR3 is TGTGCCTGGAGGCAACAGGGGCGAGAGACCCAGTACTTC. Protein: CAWRQQGRETQYF. The chain couples TRBV30 to TRBJ2-5; 7 bases fit TRBD1. CDR3 size: 13 residues. J gave up 4 bases and V 3 bases, and 5 bases lay outside the gene matches. The V gene's germline CDR1 is GTSNPN and CDR2 SVGIG (reference sequence).

The chain has TRBV10-3 and TRBJ2-7, with 12 bases matching TRBD1. Germline V lookup: CDR1 ENHRY, CDR2 SYGVKD. V lost 4 bases to trimming and J lost 2 bases; unmatched junction nucleotides: 9. The CDR3 is 17 amino acids. CDR3 sequence: CAISGGVGQGATYEQYF. CDR3 bases: TGTGCCATCAGTGGCGGGGTGGGACAGGGGGCGACCTACGAGCAGTACTTC.

This chain's CDR3 is CAWSVRRGSGNSPLHF. The CDR3 DNA reads as TGTGCCTGGAGTGTACGTAGGGGATCGGGGAATTCACCCCTCCACTTT. The chain links TRBV30 to TRBJ1-6, with D maybe TRBD1 (5 bases). CDR1 and CDR2 (germline): GTSNPN, SVGIG (reference sequence). Trimming left V 0 bases short and J 7 bases short, with 16 bases between. The CDR3 covers 16 residues.

V and J are TRBV7-8 and TRBJ1-1; D gene uncertain. Germline CDR1 reads SGHVS; CDR2 reads FQNEAQ. Trimming pared 1 base from V and 1 base from J, leaving 1 base between. The CDR3 length is 12 residues. CDR3 protein: CASSLENTEAFF. As DNA, the CDR3 is TGTGCCAGCAGCTTAGAGAACACTGAAGCTTTCTTT.

This chain connects TRBV6-5 to TRBJ2-7, with TRBD2 matching over 12 bases. This CDR3 is 14 amino acids long. Losses at the gene ends were 5 bases for V and 2 bases for J; bases not matched to a gene: 1. Germline CDR1 and CDR2: MNHEY and SVGAGI. The DNA for the CDR3 is TGTGCCAGCAGTCGGACTAGCGGGGCCTACGAGCAGTACTTC. Its protein product is CASSRTSGAYEQYF.

This chain joins TRBV6-5 and TRBJ2-7, with 8 bases that match TRBD1. V lost 6 bases, J lost 3 bases, and 7 bases stayed unmatched. Germline loops: CDR1 MNHEY, CDR2 SVGAGI. The CDR3 has 14 residues. CDR3 protein: CASSSIQGVYEQYF. DNA for the CDR3: TGTGCCAGCAGCTCAATACAGGGGGTCTACGAGCAGTACTTC.

V and J are TRBV10-3 and TRBJ1-1, with 12 bases lining up with TRBD1. CDR3 length: 16 residues. From germline, CDR1 is ENHRY and CDR2 SYGVKD. J was trimmed by 1 base and V by 6 bases; bases with no gene match: 6. CDR3 residues: CAISPRDRGPNTEAFF. CDR3 nucleotide sequence: TGTGCCATCAGCCCGAGGGACAGGGGGCCGAACACTGAAGCTTTCTTT.

The chain has TRBV9 and TRBJ1-2, with D possibly TRBD1 on 6 matching bases. The CDR3 length is 15 residues. Germline CDR1 is SGDLS and CDR2 is YYNGEE. The V end lost 4 bases, the J end lost 6 bases, and 19 bases lay between the germline ends. The CDR3 sequence: CASSRDQDRTNGYTF. CDR3 DNA: TGTGCCAGCAGCCGAGATCAGGACAGAACTAATGGCTACACCTTC.

This chain connects TRBV6-5 to TRBJ2-7; D remains unclear. The germline CDR1 and CDR2 sequences are MNHEY and SVGAGI. Trimming left V 7 bases short and J 2 bases short, with 18 bases between. The CDR3 loop spans 15 amino acids. The CDR3 DNA reads as TGTGCCAGCACTGATCGACCTATGGGAACCTACGAGCAGTACTTC. It translates to CASTDRPMGTYEQYF.

In this sample, this clone turned up a few times. The V call is TRBV2, the J call TRBJ2-7; D may correspond to TRBD1 or TRBD2 (5 bases each). The CDR3 loop spans 14 amino acids. Trimming removed 6 bases at V and 2 bases at J, with 14 bases between. Germline V gene data show CDR1 as SNHLY and CDR2 as FYNNEI. CDR3 in DNA: TGTGCCAGCAGCTCAGGACTGGGGGCCTACGAGCAGTACTTC. Translation: CASSSGLGAYEQYF.

This chain joins TRBV5-1 and TRBJ2-6; 8 positions match TRBD1. This CDR3 comprises 17 residues. The V gene end was trimmed by 2 bases and the J gene end by 0 bases; junction bases not matched to a gene: 4. The germline V gene has CDR1 SGHRS and CDR2 YFSETQ. The CDR3 region has the DNA TGCGCCAGCAGCTTAGGACAGGGACTCTCTGGGGCCAACGTCCTGACTTTC. It yields the protein CASSLGQGLSGANVLTF.

This clone was observed once. The genes are TRBV6-5 and TRBJ2-4; the D gene could be TRBD1 or TRBD2 (6 bases each). The germline CDR1 and CDR2 sequences are MNHEY and SVGAGI. The V gene lost 0 bases and the J gene lost 2 bases, with 11 bases spanning the gap. The CDR3 totals 16 residues. The CDR3: CASSYSGAGTKNIQYF. The CDR3 bases are TGTGCCAGCAGTTACTCGGGGGCGGGAACCAAAAACATTCAGTACTTC.

V is TRBV5-5 and J is TRBJ1-2; TRBD1 matches 7 bases. The ends lost 5 bases at V and 8 bases at J; junction bases unmatched: 6. The CDR3 has 12 residues. Germline lookup yields CDR1 SGHKS and CDR2 YYEKEE (reference sequence). CDR3 coding DNA: TGTGCCAGCAGGGTCGACAGGGAGGGCTACACCTTC. Translating gives CASRVDREGYTF.

The chain links TRBV9 to TRBJ1-2; D gene uncertain. The V end was cut by 4 bases, the J end by 4 bases, with 8 bases between. Germline-derived CDR1 and CDR2 are SGDLS and YYNGEE. CDR3 size: 12 residues. The CDR3 loop reads CASSRDIYGYTF. The DNA of the CDR3 is TGTGCCAGCAGCCGAGACATCTATGGCTACACCTTC.

V is TRBV18 and J is TRBJ2-3; D not certain. Between the trimmed V and J ends, which lost 5 bases and 2 bases, there was a span of 5 bases. The germline V gene has CDR1 KGHSH and CDR2 LQKENI. The CDR3 is 12 amino acids. CDR3 in amino acids: CASSSTTDTQYF. As DNA, the CDR3 is TGTGCCAGCTCATCAACCACAGATACGCAGTATTTT.

The chain couples TRBV6-5 to TRBJ2-7; 7 nucleotides align to TRBD1. J lost 4 bases, V lost 0 bases, and 6 bases had no gene match. The CDR3 has 15 amino acids. Germline assignment: CDR1 MNHEY and CDR2 SVGAGI. As DNA, the CDR3 is TGTGCCAGCAGTTACTCTTCGACAGGGCGGTACGAGCAGTACTTC. Encoded protein: CASSYSSTGRYEQYF.

This rearrangement joins TRBV5-1 to TRBJ2-5; D might be TRBD1 (6 bases). Deletions cut 0 bases from V and 2 bases from J, with 11 bases between. The CDR3 spans 15 residues. CDR1 is SGHRS, CDR2 YFSETQ, per germline. Here the CDR3 DNA reads TGCGCCAGCAGCTTGGTCCCGACAGGACAAGAGACCCAGTACTTC. It translates to CASSLVPTGQETQYF.

The CDR3 protein is CASSPRRTGEGTEAFF. As DNA, the CDR3 is TGTGCCAGTAGTCCACGAAGGACAGGCGAAGGGACTGAAGCTTTCTTT. The chain is built from TRBV19 and TRBJ1-1, with 7 bases fitting TRBD1. Germline assignment: CDR1 LNHDA and CDR2 SQIVND (reference sequence). This CDR3 contains 16 residues. The junction had 14 bases not matched to a gene; V was cut back by 5 bases and J by 5 bases.

The chain links TRBV25-1 to TRBJ1-2; D gene ambiguous. Trimming removed 3 bases at V and 3 bases at J, with 11 bases between. Germline V lookup: CDR1 MGHDK, CDR2 SYGVNS. The CDR3 consists of 14 residues. Written as DNA, the CDR3 is TGTGCCAGCAGTGAGGGGTCTAACTACTATGGCTACACCTTC. Residues: CASSEGSNYYGYTF.

CDR3 region: CASSLAVTGRSEQYF. The CDR3 coding sequence is TGCGCCAGCAGCTTGGCCGTGACAGGTCGCTCCGAGCAGTACTTC. The gene calls are TRBV5-1 and TRBJ2-7; possible D gene TRBD1, 6 bases. V gave up 0 bases and J gave up 6 bases, with 16 bases separating them. CDR3 length: 15 residues. The V gene's germline CDR1 is SGHRS and CDR2 YFSETQ.

The chain employs TRBV5-1 and TRBJ2-7, with D perhaps being TRBD1 or TRBD2 (5 bases each). Per the germline V gene, CDR1 is SGHRS and CDR2 is YFSETQ. V was trimmed by 4 bases and J by 4 bases, leaving 9 bases between them. There are 12 residues in the CDR3. The CDR3 here is CASSEGFYEQYF. CDR3 sequence (DNA): TGCGCCAGCAGCGAGGGGTTTTACGAGCAGTACTTC. The entire variable domain, with the rest obtained from reference TRBV5-1 and TRBJ2-7, is as follows: KAGVTQTPRYLIKTRGQQVTLSCSPISGHRSVSWYQQTPGQGLQFLFEYFSETQRNKGNFPGRFSGRQFSNSRSEMNVSTLELGDSALYLCASSEGFYEQYFGPGTRLTVT.